The source of this T cell receptor (beta chain) is a study of early T cells in non-severe SARS-CoV-2 infection. About the research overall: Sequenced bulk RNA came from whole blood that was unsorted, and chains were unpaired. Study-wide points: Private and CD4 specificities were missed by VDJdb matching, skewed to anti-spike CD8.

The germline CDR1 and CDR2 sequences are DFQATT and SNEGSKA (reference sequence). Trimming took 4 bases from V and 4 from J; bases not matched to a gene: 2. CDR3 length equals 14 residues. A single record per CDR3 protein comes from TCRdb applying MiXCR to the 5' RACE reads. The sample lists tens of thousands of distinct CDR3 sequences, roughly 5.9% seen once, with 6% to 7% in the top ten. About this clonotype itself: As yet, its antigen is unknown.

V usage is TRBV20-1 and J usage is TRBJ1-6, with TRBD1 identical over 9 bases. The receptor was isolated from an adult who was a healthcare worker with PCR-confirmed SARS-CoV-2 infection or an uninfected control (not recorded which). The sequenced sample was whole blood. CDR3: CSAIGQGYNSPLHF. The DNA for the CDR3 is TGCAGTGCTATAGGACAGGGGTATAATTCACCCCTCCACTTT.